The 3 T cell receptor beta chains reported below all come from one sample, sequenced in a study of blood T cell repertoires in COVID-19. The assay was immunoSEQ multiplex PCR, and TCRdb's table has in-frame clones only and misses some. The repertoire includes about 130,000 clones, roughly 90% of them detected once, and roughly 2.9% sits in the top ten. The sequenced sample was peripheral blood. All receptors derive from a man aged 60 to 75 with active or convalescent COVID-19.

This clone was observed a single time. V usage is TRBV11-3 and J usage is TRBJ2-3; D ambiguous. Trimming took 5 bases from V and 6 from J, leaving 9 bases between them. The germline CDR1 and CDR2 sequences are SGHNT and YENEEA. This CDR3 has 12 amino acids. In DNA, the CDR3 is TGTGCCAGCAGCGCCACCAGGGATACGCAGTATTTT. The encoded protein is CASSATRDTQYF.

This clone was seen just once. V usage is TRBV6-2 or TRBV6-3 and J usage is TRBJ2-1; 7 bases are a match to TRBD2. The trim removed 6 bases at V and 3 bases at J, leaving 5 bases unmatched. Germline V lookup: CDR1 MNHEY, CDR2 SVGEGT. This CDR3 region has 14 residues. CDR3 nucleotides: TGTGCCAGCAGCCTGGGGGGGGACTACAATGAGCAGTTCTTC. Translation gives CASSLGGDYNEQFF.

This clone has more than one count but fewer than ten. V is TRBV5-1 and J is TRBJ2-2, with TRBD2 matching 7 bases. The ends lost 0 bases at V and 4 bases at J; junction bases unmatched: 6. CDR1 is SGHRS, CDR2 YFSETQ, per germline. The CDR3 is 16 amino acids. The CDR3 nucleotides read TGCGCCAGCAGCTTGGATCCAGCGGGGCCCACCGGGGAGCTGTTTTTT. As protein: CASSLDPAGPTGELFF.